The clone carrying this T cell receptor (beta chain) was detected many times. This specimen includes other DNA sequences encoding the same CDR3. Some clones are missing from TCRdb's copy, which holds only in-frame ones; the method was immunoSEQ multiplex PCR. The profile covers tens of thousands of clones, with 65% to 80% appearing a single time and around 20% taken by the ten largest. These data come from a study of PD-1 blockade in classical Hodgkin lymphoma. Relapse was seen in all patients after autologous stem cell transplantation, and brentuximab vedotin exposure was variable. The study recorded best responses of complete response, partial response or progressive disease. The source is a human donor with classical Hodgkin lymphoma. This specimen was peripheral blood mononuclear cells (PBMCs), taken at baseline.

DNA for the CDR3: TGTGCCAGCAGCTTAGTTGCGACCCCAAACTATGGCTACACCTTC. The encoded protein is CASSLVATPNYGYTF. The chain uses TRBV7-9 and TRBJ1-2; D not certain. Germline V gene data show CDR1 as SEHNR and CDR2 as FQNEAQ (reference sequence). Trimming took off 1 base at V and 2 bases at J, with 11 bases between the two ends. The CDR3 is 15 amino acids.